This TCR beta chain comes out of a study of blood T cell repertoires in COVID-19. Study-level background: In each case, the material was cDNA or gDNA derived from T cells, B-cell-depleted T cells, or PBMCs.

This clone was recorded only once. Deletions cut 6 bases from V and 0 bases from J, with 16 bases between. CDR1 and CDR2 (germline): LNHDA, SQIVND (reference sequence). The CDR3 contains 16 residues. The authors' processing: Amplifying reference gene primers gave estimates of nucleated cell counts. Profiled with immunoSEQ multiplex PCR; TCRdb holds only in-frame clones, not every one. That table furnishes V, J and clone size, whereas the DNA furnished D and trimming. The table has about 280,000 clones, more than 75% seen once. The sequencing sample was made of peripheral blood. This chain links TRBV19 with TRBJ2-3, with D unclear. The origin of this receptor is a woman aged 30 to 39 who had recovered from COVID-19. The CDR3 loop reads CASRPLLRTSTDTQYF. In DNA form, the CDR3 reads TGTGCCAGTAGACCCCTCCTACGAACTAGCACAGATACGCAGTATTTT.